This T cell receptor beta chain was captured by sequencing in a study of CD8 T cells in ankylosing spondylitis. Study outcomes and limitations: A motif of eight highly homologous TCR beta variants was seen as apparently characteristic of ankylosing spondylitis blood. Clones linked to the disease showed a CD8+ phenotype. They occurred at relatively low frequencies in peripheral blood. The clones that were linked to disease were reported to be significantly enriched in matched synovial fluid samples from ankylosing spondylitis patients.

In this sample, this clonotype turned up many times. Antigen unknown. Possible read error: a much larger clone is one base away. The CDR3 totals 15 residues. Germline V gene lookup returns CDR1 SGHRS and CDR2 YFSETQ. V shed 4 bases, J shed 1 base, and the junction held 3 bases outside the gene matches. Quantitative 5'-RACE with molecular barcodes produced the TCR beta libraries. TCRdb processed the 5' RACE reads anew with MiXCR; each CDR3 protein has one entry. The sample consists of roughly 490,000 distinct CDR3 sequences, roughly 5.2% of them appearing once. This receptor was identified in a male donor with ankylosing spondylitis. The sequencing sample was made of blood, either unsorted or a sorted T cell fraction (not recorded which). The chain is built from TRBV5-1 and TRBJ2-5; 11 bases are a match to TRBD1. This chain's CDR3 is CASSPGTGGQETQYF. The CDR3 DNA sequence: TGCGCCAGCAGCCCCGGGACAGGGGGCCAAGAGACCCAGTACTTC.